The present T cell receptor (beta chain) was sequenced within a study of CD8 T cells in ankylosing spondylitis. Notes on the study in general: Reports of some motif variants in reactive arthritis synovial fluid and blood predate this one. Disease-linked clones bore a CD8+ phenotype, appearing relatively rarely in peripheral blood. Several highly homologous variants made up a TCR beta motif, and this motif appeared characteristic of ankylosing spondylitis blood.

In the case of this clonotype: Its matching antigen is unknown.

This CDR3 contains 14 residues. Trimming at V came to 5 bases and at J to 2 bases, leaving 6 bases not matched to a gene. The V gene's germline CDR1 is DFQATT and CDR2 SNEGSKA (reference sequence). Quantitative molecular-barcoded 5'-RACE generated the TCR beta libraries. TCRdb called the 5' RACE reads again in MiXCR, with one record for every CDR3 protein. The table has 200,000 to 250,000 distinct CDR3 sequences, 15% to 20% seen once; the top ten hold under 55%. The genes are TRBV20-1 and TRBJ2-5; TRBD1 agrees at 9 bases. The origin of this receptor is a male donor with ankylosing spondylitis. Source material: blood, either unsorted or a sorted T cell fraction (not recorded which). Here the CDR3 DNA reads TGCAGTGCTTGGGACAGGGTCAGGCAAGAGACCCAGTACTTC. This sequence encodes CSAWDRVRQETQYF.